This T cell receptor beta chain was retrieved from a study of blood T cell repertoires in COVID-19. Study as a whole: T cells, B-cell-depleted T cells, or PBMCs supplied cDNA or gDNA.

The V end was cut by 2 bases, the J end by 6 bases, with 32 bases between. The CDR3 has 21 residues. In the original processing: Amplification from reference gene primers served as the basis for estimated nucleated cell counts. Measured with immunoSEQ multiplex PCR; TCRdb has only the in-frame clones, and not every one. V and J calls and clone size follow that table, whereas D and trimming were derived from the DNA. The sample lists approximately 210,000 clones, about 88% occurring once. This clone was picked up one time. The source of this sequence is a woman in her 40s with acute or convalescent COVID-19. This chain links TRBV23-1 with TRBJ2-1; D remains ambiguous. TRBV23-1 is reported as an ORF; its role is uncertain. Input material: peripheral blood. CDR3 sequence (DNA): TGCGCCAGCAGTCAAGACCCGGAGTATTCCTGTGTACACTACGCCTTCAATGAGCAGTTCTTC. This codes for CASSQDPEYSCVHYAFNEQFF.